This T cell receptor (beta chain) was documented in a study of cytomegalovirus exposure and HLA in healthy donors. Study information: Approximately 200 million T cells yielded 100 million or so unique TCR beta sequences in earlier analysis.

General study findings and limits: Among TCR beta chains, those listed as cytomegalovirus-associated numbered 164.

Trimming cost V 2 bases and J 1 base, with 9 bases left between them. CDR1 and CDR2 from the germline V gene are MDHEN and SYDVKM. The CDR3 is 15 amino acids. The PCR had 60 Vbeta and 13 Jbeta primers. The assay was immunoSEQ multiplex PCR, and TCRdb's table has in-frame clones only and misses some. The sample yields 140,000 to 150,000 clones, around 10% seen once. This clone has a count of ten or more. Its antigen is still unknown. The specimen sequenced was PBMCs. The chain has TRBV28 and TRBJ2-4; D perhaps matches TRBD2 (5 bases). The source is a man in his fifties or sixties in good health and CMV-seronegative. The CDR3: CASSLAGKAKNIQYF. The CDR3 nucleotides are TGTGCCAGCAGTTTAGCCGGGAAGGCCAAAAACATTCAGTACTTC.